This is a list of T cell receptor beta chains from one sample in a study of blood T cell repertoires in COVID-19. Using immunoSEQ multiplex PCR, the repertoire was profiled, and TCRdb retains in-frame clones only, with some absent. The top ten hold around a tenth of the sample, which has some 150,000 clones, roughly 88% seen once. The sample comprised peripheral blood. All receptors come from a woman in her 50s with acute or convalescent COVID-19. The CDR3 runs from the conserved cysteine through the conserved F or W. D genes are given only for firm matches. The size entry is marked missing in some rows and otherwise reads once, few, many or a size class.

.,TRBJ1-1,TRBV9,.,CASSVEPDGVLTEAFF,TGTGCCAGCAGCGTAGAACCCGACGGGGTTTTAACTGAAGCTTTCTTT
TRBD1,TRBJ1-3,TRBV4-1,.,CASSQTRTGGGGNTIYF,TGCGCCAGCAGCCAAACCCGGACAGGGGGCGGGGGAAACACCATATATTTT
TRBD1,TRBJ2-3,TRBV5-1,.,CASSLGQAYTDTQYF,TGCGCCAGCAGTTTAGGACAGGCGTACACAGATACGCAGTATTTT
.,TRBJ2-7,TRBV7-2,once,CASSHHDLLGGGAYEQYF,TGTGCCAGCAGCCATCACGATCTATTGGGGGGGGGCGCGTACGAGCAGTACTTC
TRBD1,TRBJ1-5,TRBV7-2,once,CASSLGQGYSNQPQHF,TGTGCCAGCAGCTTGGGACAGGGGTATAGCAATCAGCCCCAGCATTTT
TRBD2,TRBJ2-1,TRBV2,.,CASSGLAGGLDEQFF,TGTGCCAGCAGTGGATTAGCGGGGGGGCTGGATGAGCAGTTCTTC
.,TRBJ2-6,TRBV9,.,CASSVVGAGANVLTF,TGTGCCAGCAGCGTAGTAGGGGCTGGGGCCAACGTCCTGACTTTC
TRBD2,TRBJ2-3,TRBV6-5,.,CASSYLSGGARDTQYF,TGTGCCAGCAGTTACCTTAGCGGGGGGGCCCGAGATACGCAGTATTTT
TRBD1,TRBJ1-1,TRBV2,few,CASSPLTGTGVGAFF,TGTGCCAGCAGTCCACTGACCGGGACAGGGGTGGGAGCTTTCTTT
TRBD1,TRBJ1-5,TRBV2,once,CASSPRTGVLYSNQPQHF,TGTGCCAGCAGTCCGAGGACAGGGGTATTGTATAGCAATCAGCCCCAGCATTTT
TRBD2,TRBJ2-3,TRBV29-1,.,CSVGGGVEEATQYF,TGCAGCGTTGGGGGGGGAGTGGAGGAGGCTACGCAGTATTTT
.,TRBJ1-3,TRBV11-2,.,CASSLKQGNTIYF,TGTGCCAGCAGCTTAAAACAAGGAAACACCATATATTTT
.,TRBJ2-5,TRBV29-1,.,CSVGRLRLQETQYF,TGCAGCGTGGGGCGACTGCGGTTGCAAGAGACCCAGTACTTC
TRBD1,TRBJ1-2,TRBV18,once,CASSPGQVKVYGYTF,TGTGCCAGCTCACCGGGACAGGTCAAAGTCTATGGCTACACCTTC
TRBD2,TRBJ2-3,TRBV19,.,CASSIRRGGADTQYF,TGTGCCAGTAGTATACGGCGCGGGGGGGCAGATACGCAGTATTTT
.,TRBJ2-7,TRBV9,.,CASSPSPSYEQYF,TGTGCCAGCAGCCCATCCCCCTCCTACGAGCAGTACTTC
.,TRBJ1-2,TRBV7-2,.,CASSPVGAFDGYTF,TGTGCCAGCAGCCCCGTGGGGGCTTTCGATGGCTACACCTTC
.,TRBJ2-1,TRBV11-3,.,CASSFSGNSYNEQFF,TGTGCCAGCAGCTTCAGCGGAAACTCCTACAATGAGCAGTTCTTC
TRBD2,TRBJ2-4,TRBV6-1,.,CASSEVGGGLKTKNIQYF,TGTGCCAGCAGTGAAGTGGGGGGGGGATTAAAGACCAAAAACATTCAGTACTTC
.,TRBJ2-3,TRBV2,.,CASKRLPLVADTQYF,TGTGCCAGCAAAAGACTCCCGCTAGTGGCAGATACGCAGTATTTT
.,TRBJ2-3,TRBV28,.,CASSLTAYRRRGDTQYF,TGTGCCAGCAGTCTAACCGCCTACAGAAGGAGGGGAGATACGCAGTATTTT
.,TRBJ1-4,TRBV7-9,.,CASSSPTGGGNEKLFF,TGTGCCAGCAGCTCCCCGACGGGGGGGGGTAATGAAAAACTGTTTTTT
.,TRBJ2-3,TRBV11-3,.,CASSPAGADTQYF,TGTGCCAGCAGCCCAGCGGGCGCAGATACGCAGTATTTT
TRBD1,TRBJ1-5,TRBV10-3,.,CAISGGQGRSQPQHF,TGTGCCATCAGTGGCGGACAGGGTAGGAGTCAGCCCCAGCATTTT
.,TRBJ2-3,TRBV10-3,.,CAISDSVADTQYF,TGTGCCATCAGCGATTCGGTCGCAGATACGCAGTATTTT
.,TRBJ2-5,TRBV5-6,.,CASSLQAIQETQYF,TGTGCCAGCAGCTTGCAGGCCATCCAAGAGACCCAGTACTTC
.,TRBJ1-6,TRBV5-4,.,CASSGGTEGRNSPLHF,TGTGCCAGCAGCGGCGGGACGGAAGGGAGGAATTCACCCCTCCACTTT
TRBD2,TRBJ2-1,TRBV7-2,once,CASSITSGRAYNEQFF,TGTGCCAGCAGCATAACTAGCGGGAGGGCCTATAATGAGCAGTTCTTC
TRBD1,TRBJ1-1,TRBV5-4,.,CASSEGQGRYTEAFF,TGTGCCAGCAGCGAAGGACAGGGACGATACACTGAAGCTTTCTTT
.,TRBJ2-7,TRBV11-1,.,CASSLLSSVNEQYF,TGTGCCAGCAGCCTCCTATCTAGCGTTAACGAGCAGTACTTC
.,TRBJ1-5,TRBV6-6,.,CASSYNSGSNQPQHF,TGTGCCAGCAGTTACAACTCCGGGAGCAATCAGCCCCAGCATTTT
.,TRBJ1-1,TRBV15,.,CATRPGQLNTEAFF,TGTGCCACCAGACCGGGACAACTGAACACTGAAGCTTTCTTT
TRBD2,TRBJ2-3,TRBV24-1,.,CATSAVASGKTDTQYF,TGTGCCACCAGTGCAGTCGCTAGCGGGAAAACAGATACGCAGTATTTT
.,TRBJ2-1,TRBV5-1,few,CASREGNEQFF,TGCGCCAGCAGGGAGGGCAATGAGCAGTTCTTC
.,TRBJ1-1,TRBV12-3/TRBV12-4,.,CASRRNTEAFF,TGTGCCAGCAGGAGGAACACTGAAGCTTTCTTT
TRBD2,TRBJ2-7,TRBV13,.,CASRLAGYNEQYF,TGTGCCAGCCGACTAGCGGGGTATAACGAGCAGTACTTC
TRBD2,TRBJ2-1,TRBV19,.,CASSIAGGSYNEQFF,TGTGCCAGTAGTATAGCGGGGGGGTCCTACAATGAGCAGTTCTTC
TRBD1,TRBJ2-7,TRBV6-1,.,CASSERDRVPSYEQYF,TGTGCCAGCAGTGAGAGGGACAGAGTTCCTTCCTACGAGCAGTACTTC
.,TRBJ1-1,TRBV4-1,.,CASSQDWGGSTEAFF,TGCGCCAGCAGCCAAGATTGGGGGGGATCCACTGAAGCTTTCTTT
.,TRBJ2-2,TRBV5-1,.,CASSLDTANTGELFF,TGCGCCAGCAGCTTGGATACAGCGAACACCGGGGAGCTGTTTTTT
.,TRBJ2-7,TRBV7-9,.,CASSSLFDEQYF,TGTGCCAGCAGCTCCCTCTTTGACGAGCAGTACTTC
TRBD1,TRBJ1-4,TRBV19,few,CASTKTGGDEKLFF,TGTGCCAGTACCAAGACAGGGGGCGATGAAAAACTGTTTTTT
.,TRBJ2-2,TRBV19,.,CASSIIAESGELFF,TGTGCCAGTAGTATAATAGCGGAAAGCGGGGAGCTGTTTTTT
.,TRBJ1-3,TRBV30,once,CAWTSGNSGNTIYF,TGTGCCTGGACTAGCGGAAACTCTGGAAACACCATATATTTT
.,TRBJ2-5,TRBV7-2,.,CASSLGPDTQETQYF,TGTGCCAGCAGCTTAGGACCGGACACCCAAGAGACCCAGTACTTC
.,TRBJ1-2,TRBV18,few,CASSPNGAGANYGYTF,TGTGCCAGCTCACCAAATGGGGCCGGAGCTAACTATGGCTACACCTTC
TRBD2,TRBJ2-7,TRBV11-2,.,CASSLGRLAVNF,TGTGCCAGCAGCTTAGGCCGCCTAGCGGTTAACTTC
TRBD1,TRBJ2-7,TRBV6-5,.,CASSYLQGPGSYEQYF,TGTGCCAGCAGTTACTTACAGGGGCCAGGCTCCTACGAGCAGTACTTC
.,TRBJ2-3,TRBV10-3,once,CAISSGVQSTDTQYF,TGTGCCATCAGTTCCGGAGTGCAAAGCACAGATACGCAGTATTTT
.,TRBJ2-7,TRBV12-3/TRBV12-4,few,CASSRHGGYEQYF,TGTGCCAGCAGTAGGCACGGCGGTTACGAGCAGTACTTC